This section outlines one TCR beta chain sequence together with its context. Its antigen remains unknown. V lost 4 bases and J 3 bases, leaving 13 bases between the germline ends. Germline values: CDR1 SQVTM, CDR2 ANQGSEA. The CDR3 has 13 amino acids. These data originate in a study of chemoradiotherapy in HPV16-positive cancers. Study-wide results and caveats: The functional HPV-specific definition rests on just a couple of HPV16-positive patients.

Libraries were prepared by immunoSEQ multiplex PCR; TCRdb keeps only in-frame clonotypes and omits some of them. The repertoire holds approximately 19,000 clones, with around 86% as singletons. The genes are TRBV29-1 and TRBJ2-7; maybe TRBD2 (5 bases). The clonotype originates from a human donor with HPV-associated anogenital cancer. Sample: blood, taken from a patient who underwent chemoradiotherapy. The CDR3 bases are TGCAGCGTTGGGAGAGGGTGGGACTACGAGCAGTACTTC. Amino acids: CSVGRGWDYEQYF.